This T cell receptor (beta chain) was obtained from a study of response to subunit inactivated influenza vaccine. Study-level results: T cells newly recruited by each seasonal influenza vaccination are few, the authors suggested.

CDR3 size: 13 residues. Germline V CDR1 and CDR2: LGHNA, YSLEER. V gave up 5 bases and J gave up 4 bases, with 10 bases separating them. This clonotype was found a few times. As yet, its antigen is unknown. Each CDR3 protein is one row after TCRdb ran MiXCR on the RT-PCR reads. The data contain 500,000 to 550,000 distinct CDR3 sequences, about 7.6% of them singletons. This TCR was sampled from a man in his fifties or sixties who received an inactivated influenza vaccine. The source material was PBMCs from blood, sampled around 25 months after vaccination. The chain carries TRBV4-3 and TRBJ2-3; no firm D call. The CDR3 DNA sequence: TGCGCCAGCAGCTTGCGGTTAGCAGATACGCAGTATTTT. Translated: CASSLRLADTQYF.